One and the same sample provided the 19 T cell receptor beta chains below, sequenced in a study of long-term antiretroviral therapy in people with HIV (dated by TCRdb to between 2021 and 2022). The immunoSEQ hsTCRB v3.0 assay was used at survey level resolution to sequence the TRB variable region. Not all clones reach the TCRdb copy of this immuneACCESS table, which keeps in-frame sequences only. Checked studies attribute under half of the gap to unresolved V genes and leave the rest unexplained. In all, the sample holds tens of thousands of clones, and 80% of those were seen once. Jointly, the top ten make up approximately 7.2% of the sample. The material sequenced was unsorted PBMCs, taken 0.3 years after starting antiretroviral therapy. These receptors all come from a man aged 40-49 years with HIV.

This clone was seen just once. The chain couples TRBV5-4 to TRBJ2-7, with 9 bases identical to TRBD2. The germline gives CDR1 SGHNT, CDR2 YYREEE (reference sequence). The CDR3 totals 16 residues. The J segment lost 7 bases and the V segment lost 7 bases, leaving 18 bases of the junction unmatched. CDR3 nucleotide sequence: TGTGCCAGCTGGTACGGGGGAAGCGGGAGGTACCGGGAGCAGTACTTC. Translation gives CASWYGGSGRYREQYF. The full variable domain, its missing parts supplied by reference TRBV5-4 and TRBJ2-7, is ETGVTQSPTHLIKTRGQQVTLRCSSQSGHNTVSWYQQALGQGPQFIFQYYREEENGRGNFPPRFSGLQFPNYSSELNVNALELDDSALYLCASWYGGSGRYREQYFGPGTRLTVT.

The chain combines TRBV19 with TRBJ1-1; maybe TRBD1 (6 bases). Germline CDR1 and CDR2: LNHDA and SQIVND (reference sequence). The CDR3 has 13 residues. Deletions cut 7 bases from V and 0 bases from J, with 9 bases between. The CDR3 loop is CASNSGVNTEAFF. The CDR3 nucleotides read TGTGCCAGTAATTCAGGGGTGAACACTGAAGCTTTCTTT.

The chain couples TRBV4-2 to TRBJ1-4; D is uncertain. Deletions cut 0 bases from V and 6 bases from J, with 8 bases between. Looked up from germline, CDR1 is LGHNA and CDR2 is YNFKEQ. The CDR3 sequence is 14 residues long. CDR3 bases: TGTGCCAGCAGCCAAGATGGAGTACATGAAAAACTGTTTTTT. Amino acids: CASSQDGVHEKLFF.

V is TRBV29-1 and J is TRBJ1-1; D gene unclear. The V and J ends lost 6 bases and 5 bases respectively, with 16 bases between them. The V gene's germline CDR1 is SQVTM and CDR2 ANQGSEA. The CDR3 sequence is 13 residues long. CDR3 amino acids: CSVRTNMGTEAFF. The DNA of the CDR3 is TGCAGCGTCCGGACTAACATGGGGACTGAAGCTTTCTTT.

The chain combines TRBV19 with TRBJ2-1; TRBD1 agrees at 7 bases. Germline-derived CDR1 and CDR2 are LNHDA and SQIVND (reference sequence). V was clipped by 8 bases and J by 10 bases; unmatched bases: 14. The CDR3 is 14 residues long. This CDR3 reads CASGGHDRVREQFF. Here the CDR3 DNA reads TGTGCCAGTGGGGGCCACGACAGGGTAAGAGAGCAGTTCTTC. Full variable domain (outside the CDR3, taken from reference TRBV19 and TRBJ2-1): DGGITQSPKYLFRKEGQNVTLSCEQNLNHDAMYWYRQDPGQGLRLIYYSQIVNDFQKGDIAEGYSVSREKKESFPLTVTSAQKNPTAFYLCASGGHDRVREQFFGPGTRLTVL.

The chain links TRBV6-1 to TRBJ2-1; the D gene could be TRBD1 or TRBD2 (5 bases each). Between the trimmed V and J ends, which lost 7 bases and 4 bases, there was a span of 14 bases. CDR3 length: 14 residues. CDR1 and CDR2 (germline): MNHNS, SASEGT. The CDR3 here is CASKQVRAYNEQFF. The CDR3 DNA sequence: TGTGCCAGCAAACAGGTGCGGGCATACAATGAGCAGTTCTTC.

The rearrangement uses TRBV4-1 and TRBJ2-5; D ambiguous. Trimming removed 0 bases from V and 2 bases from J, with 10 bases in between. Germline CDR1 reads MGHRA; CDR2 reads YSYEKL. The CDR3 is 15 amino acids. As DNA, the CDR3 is TGCGCCAGCAGCCAAGATAACGTGGTTCAAGAGACCCAGTACTTC. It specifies CASSQDNVVQETQYF.

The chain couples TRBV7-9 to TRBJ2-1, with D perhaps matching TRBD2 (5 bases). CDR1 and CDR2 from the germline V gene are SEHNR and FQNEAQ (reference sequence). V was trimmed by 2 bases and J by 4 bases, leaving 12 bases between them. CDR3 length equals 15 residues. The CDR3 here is CASSLRDYSYNEQFF. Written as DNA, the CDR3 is TGTGCCAGCAGCTTACGAGACTACTCATACAATGAGCAGTTCTTC. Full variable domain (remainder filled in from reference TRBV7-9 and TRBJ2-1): DTGVSQNPRHKITKRGQNVTFRCDPISEHNRLYWYRQTLGQGPEFLTYFQNEAQLEKSRLLSDRFSAERPKGSFSTLEIQRTEQGDSAMYLCASSLRDYSYNEQFFGPGTRLTVL.

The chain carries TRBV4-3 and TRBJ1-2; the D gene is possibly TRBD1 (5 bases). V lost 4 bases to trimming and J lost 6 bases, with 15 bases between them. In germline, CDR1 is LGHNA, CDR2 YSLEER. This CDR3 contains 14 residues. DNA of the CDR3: TGCGCCAGCAGCCCCGAATGGGGGACGGATGGCTACACCTTC. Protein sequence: CASSPEWGTDGYTF.

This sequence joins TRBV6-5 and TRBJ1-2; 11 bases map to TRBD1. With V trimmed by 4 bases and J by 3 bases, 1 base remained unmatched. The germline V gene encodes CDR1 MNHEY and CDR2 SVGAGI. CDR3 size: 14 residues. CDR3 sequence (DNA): TGTGCCAGCAGTTGGACAGGGGGCGACTATGGCTACACCTTC. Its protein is CASSWTGGDYGYTF.

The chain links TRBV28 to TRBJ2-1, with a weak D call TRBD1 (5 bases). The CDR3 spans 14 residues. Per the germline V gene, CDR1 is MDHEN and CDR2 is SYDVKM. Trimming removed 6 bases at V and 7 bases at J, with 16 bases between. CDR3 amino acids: CASSRRGSGNEQFF. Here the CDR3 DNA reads TGTGCCAGCAGCCGCCGTGGGTCAGGGAATGAGCAGTTCTTC.

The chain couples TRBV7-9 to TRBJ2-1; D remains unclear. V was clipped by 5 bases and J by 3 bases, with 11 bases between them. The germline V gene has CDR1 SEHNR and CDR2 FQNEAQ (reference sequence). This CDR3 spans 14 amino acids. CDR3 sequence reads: CASSPVMGYNEQFF. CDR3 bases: TGTGCCAGCAGCCCGGTCATGGGCTACAATGAGCAGTTCTTC.

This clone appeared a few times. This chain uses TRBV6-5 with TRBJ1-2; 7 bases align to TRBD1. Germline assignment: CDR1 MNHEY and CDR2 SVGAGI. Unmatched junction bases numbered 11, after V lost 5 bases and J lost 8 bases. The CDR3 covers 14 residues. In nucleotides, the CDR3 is TGTGCCAGCAGTCCCCGACAGGGACCTCGAGGCTACACCTTC. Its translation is CASSPRQGPRGYTF.

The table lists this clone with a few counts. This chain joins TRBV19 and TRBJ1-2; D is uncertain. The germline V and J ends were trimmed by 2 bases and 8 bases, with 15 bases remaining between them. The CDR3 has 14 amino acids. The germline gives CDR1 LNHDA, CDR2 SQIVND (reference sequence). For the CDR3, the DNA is TGTGCCAGTAGTATATCGGCAGCATCTATGGGCTACACCTTC. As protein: CASSISAASMGYTF. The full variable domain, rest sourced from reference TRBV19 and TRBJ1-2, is DGGITQSPKYLFRKEGQNVTLSCEQNLNHDAMYWYRQDPGQGLRLIYYSQIVNDFQKGDIAEGYSVSREKKESFPLTVTSAQKNPTAFYLCASSISAASMGYTFGSGTRLTVV.

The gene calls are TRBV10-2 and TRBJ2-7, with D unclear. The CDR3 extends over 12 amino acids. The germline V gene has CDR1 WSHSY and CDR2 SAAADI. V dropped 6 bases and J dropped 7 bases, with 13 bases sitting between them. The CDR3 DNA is TGCGCCAGCAGCCCGGGCCTTTCTGAGCAGTACTTC. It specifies CASSPGLSEQYF.

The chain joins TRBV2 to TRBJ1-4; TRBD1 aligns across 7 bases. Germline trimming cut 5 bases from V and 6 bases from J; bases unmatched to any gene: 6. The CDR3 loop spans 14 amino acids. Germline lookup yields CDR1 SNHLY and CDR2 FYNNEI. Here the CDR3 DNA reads TGTGCCAGCAGTAGGGACAGCTCCTATGAAAAACTGTTTTTT. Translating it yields CASSRDSSYEKLFF.

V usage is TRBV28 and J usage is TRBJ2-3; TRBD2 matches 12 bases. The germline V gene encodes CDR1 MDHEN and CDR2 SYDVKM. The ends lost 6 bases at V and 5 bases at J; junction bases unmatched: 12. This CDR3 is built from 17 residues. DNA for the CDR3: TGTGCCAGCAGCCTATACCCGCGGACTAGCGGGGTAGATACGCAGTATTTT. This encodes CASSLYPRTSGVDTQYF.

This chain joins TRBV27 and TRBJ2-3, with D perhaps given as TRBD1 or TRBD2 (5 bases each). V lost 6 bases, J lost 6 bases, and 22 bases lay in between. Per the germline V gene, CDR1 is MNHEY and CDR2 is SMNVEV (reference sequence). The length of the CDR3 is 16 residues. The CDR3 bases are TGTGCCAGCAGATTTGCCCTAGGGGACCGTGCGGATACGCAGTATTTT. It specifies CASRFALGDRADTQYF.

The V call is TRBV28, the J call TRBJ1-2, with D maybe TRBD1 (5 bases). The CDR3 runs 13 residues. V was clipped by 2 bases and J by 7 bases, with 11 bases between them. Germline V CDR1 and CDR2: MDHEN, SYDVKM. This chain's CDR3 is CASSLRDLRGYTF. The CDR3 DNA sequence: TGTGCCAGCAGTTTAAGGGACCTGCGTGGCTACACCTTC.